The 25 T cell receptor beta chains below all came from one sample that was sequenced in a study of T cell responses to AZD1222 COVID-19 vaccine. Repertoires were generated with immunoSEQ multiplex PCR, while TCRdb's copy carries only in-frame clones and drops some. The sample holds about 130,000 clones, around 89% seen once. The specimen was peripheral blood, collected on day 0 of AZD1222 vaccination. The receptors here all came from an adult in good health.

CDR3 sequence: CASSERAYRGAEAFF. CDR3 nucleotide sequence: TGTGCCAGCAGTGAAAGGGCCTACCGGGGAGCTGAAGCTTTCTTT. The gene calls are TRBV6-1 and TRBJ1-1; D gene uncertain. Germline V lookup: CDR1 MNHNS, CDR2 SASEGT. This CDR3 spans 15 amino acids. V dropped 2 bases and J dropped 6 bases, with 16 bases sitting between them.

This CDR3 reads CASSYFGNQPQHF. The CDR3 coding sequence is TGTGCCAGCAGTTACTTCGGCAATCAGCCCCAGCATTTT. This sequence joins TRBV6-5 and TRBJ1-5; no clear D. This CDR3 has 13 residues. The ends were cut back, 1 base at V and 2 bases at J, with 3 bases in the middle. Per the germline V gene, CDR1 is MNHEY and CDR2 is SVGAGI.

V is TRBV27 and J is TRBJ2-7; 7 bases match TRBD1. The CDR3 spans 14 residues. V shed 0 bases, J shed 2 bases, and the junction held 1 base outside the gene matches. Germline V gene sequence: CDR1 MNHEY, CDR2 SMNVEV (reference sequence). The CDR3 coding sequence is TGTGCCAGCAGTTTATCGGGGACAGCCTACGAGCAGTACTTC. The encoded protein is CASSLSGTAYEQYF.

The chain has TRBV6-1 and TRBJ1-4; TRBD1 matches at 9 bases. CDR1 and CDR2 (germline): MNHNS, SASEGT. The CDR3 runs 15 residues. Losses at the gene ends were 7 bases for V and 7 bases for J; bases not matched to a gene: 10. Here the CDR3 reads CASTYRTGESEKLFF. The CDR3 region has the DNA TGTGCCAGCACCTACCGGACAGGGGAAAGTGAAAAACTGTTTTTT.

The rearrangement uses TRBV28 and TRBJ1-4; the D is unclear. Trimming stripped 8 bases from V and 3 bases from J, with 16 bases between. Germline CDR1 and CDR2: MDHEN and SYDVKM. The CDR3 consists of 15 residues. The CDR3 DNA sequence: TGTGCCAGCTCATCGACACTTCTGTCTAATGAAAAACTGTTTTTT. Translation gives CASSSTLLSNEKLFF.

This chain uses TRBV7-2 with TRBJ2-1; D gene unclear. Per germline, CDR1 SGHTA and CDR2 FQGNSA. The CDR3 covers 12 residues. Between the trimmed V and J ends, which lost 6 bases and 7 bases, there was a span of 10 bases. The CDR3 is CASSYLRNEQFF. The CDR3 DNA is TGTGCCAGCAGTTACCTTCGTAATGAGCAGTTCTTC. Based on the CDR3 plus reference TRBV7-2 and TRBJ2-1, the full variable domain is GAGVSQSPSNKVTEKGKDVELRCDPISGHTALYWYRQSLGQGLEFLIYFQGNSAPDKSGLPSDRFSAERTGGSVSTLTIQRTQQEDSAVYLCASSYLRNEQFFGPGTRLTVL.

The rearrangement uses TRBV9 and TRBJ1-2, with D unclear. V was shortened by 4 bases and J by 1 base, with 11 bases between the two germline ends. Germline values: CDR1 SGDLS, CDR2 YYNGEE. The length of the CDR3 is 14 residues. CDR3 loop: CASSIGRFNYGYTF. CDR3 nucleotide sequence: TGTGCCAGCAGCATTGGACGGTTTAACTATGGCTACACCTTC.

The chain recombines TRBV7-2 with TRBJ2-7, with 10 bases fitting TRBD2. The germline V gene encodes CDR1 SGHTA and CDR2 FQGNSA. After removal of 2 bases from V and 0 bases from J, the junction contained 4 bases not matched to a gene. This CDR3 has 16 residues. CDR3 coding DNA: TGTGCCAGCAGCTTAATGCTAGCGGGAGCCTCCTACGAGCAGTACTTC. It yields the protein CASSLMLAGASYEQYF.

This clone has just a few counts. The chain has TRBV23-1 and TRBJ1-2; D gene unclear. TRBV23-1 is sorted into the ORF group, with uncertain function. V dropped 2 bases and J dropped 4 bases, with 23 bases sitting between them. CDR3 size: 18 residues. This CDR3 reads CASSQPRAGGYPTYGYTF. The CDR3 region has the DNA TGCGCCAGCAGTCAACCGAGGGCGGGCGGGTATCCGACCTATGGCTACACCTTC.

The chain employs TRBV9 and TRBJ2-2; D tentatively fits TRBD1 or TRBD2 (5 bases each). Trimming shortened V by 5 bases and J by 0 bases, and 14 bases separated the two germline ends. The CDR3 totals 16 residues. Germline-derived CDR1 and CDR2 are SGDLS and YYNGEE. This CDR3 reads CASRGVGHPNTGELFF. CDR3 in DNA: TGTGCCAGCAGGGGAGTGGGGCACCCGAACACCGGGGAGCTGTTTTTT.

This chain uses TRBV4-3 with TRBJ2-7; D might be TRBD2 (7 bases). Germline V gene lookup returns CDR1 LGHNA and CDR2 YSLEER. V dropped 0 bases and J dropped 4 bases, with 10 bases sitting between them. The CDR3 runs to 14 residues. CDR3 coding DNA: TGCGCCAGCAGCCAAGATCGGGGGGCATACGAGCAGTACTTC. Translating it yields CASSQDRGAYEQYF.

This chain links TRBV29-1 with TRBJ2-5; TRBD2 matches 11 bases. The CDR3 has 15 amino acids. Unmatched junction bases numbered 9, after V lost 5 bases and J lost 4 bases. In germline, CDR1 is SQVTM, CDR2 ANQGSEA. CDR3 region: CSVNVAGGPGETQYF. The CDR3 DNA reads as TGCAGCGTTAACGTAGCGGGAGGGCCGGGAGAGACCCAGTACTTC. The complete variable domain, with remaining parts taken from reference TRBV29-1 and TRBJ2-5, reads SAVISQKPSRDICQRGTSLTIQCQVDSQVTMMFWYRQQPGQSLTLIATANQGSEATYESGFVIDKFPISRPNLTFSTLTVSNMSPEDSSIYLCSVNVAGGPGETQYFGPGTRLLVL.

CDR3 in amino acids: CASSVAASTDTQYF. DNA for the CDR3: TGTGCCAGCAGCGTCGCGGCTAGCACAGATACGCAGTATTTT. The rearrangement links TRBV9 to TRBJ2-3; D ambiguous. Germline V gene lookup returns CDR1 SGDLS and CDR2 YYNGEE. V was cut by 2 bases and J by 0 bases, with 7 bases left in between. The CDR3 totals 14 residues.

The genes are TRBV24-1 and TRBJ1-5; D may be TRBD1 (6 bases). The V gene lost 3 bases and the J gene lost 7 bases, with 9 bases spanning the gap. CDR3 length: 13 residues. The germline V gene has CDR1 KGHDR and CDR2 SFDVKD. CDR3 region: CATSDRGKQPQHF. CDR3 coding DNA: TGTGCCACCAGTGATAGGGGGAAACAGCCCCAGCATTTT.

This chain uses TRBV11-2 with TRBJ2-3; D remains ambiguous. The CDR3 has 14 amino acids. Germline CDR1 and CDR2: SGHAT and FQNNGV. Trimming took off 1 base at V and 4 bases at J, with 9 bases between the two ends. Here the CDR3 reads CASSLVPGSDTQYF. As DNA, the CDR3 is TGTGCCAGCAGCTTAGTCCCTGGCTCAGATACGCAGTATTTT.

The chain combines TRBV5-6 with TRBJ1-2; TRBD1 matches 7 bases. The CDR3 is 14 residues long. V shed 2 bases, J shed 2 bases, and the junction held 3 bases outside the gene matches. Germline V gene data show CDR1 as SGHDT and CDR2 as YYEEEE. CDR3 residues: CASSLGTANYGYTF. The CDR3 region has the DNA TGTGCCAGCAGCTTAGGGACAGCCAACTATGGCTACACCTTC.

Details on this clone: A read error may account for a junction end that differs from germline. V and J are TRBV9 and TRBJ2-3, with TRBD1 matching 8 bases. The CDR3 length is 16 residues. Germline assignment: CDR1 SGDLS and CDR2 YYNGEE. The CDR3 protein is CASSIRQGKGTGTQYF. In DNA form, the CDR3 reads TGTGCCAGCAGCATCCGACAGGGGAAAGGCACAGGTACGCAGTATTTT. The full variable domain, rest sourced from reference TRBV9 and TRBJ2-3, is DSGVTQTPKHLITATGQRVTLRCSPRSGDLSVYWYQQSLDQGLQFLIQYYNGEERAKGNILERFSAQQFPDLHSELNLSSLELGDSALYFCASSIRQGKGTGTQYFGPGTRLTVL.

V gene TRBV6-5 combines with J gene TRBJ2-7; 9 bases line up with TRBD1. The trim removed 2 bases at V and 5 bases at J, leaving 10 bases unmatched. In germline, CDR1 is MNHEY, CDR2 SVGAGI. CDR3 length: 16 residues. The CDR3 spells CASSYPSGTGFHEQYF. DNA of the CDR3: TGTGCCAGCAGTTACCCCTCCGGGACAGGGTTCCACGAGCAGTACTTC.

As DNA, the CDR3 is TGTGCCAGCAGCTCGGGACTAGCGGCTCCCAATGAGCAGTTCTTC. Translating gives CASSSGLAAPNEQFF. The chain has TRBV2 and TRBJ2-1; 11 bases fit TRBD2. Germline V gene data show CDR1 as SNHLY and CDR2 as FYNNEI. V lost 6 bases and J lost 6; bases outside the gene matches: 7. The CDR3 loop spans 15 amino acids.

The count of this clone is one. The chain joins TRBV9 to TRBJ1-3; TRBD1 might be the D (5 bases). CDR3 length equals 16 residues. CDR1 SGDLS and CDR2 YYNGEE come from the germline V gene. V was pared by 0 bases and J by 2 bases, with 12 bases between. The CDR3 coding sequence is TGTGCCAGCAGCGTAGAGGGGTGGGGTCCTGGAAACACCATATATTTT. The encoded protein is CASSVEGWGPGNTIYF.

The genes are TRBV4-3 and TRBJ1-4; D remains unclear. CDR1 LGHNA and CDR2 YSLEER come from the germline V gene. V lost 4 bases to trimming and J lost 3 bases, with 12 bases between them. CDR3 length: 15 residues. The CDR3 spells CASSPSGYSNEKLFF. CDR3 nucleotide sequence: TGCGCCAGCAGCCCTTCGGGGTACTCTAATGAAAAACTGTTTTTT.

DNA of the CDR3: TGTGCCATCAGTGAAATTCTGGGGGAGCAGTACTTC. Translating gives CAISEILGEQYF. The chain couples TRBV10-3 to TRBJ2-7; no firm D call. Trimming took 3 bases from V and 7 from J, leaving 10 bases between them. The CDR3 consists of 12 residues. Germline V gene sequence: CDR1 ENHRY, CDR2 SYGVKD.

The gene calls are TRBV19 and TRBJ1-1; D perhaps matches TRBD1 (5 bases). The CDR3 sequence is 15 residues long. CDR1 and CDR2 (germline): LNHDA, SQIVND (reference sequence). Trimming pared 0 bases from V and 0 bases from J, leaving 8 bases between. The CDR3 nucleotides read TGTGCCAGTAGTATAGATGCAGGGATGAACACTGAAGCTTTCTTT. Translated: CASSIDAGMNTEAFF.

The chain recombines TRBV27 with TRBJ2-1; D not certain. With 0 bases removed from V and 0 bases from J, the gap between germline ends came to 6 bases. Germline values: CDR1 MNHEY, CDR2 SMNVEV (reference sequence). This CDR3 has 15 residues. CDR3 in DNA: TGTGCCAGCAGTTTATCACTGAGCTCCTACAATGAGCAGTTCTTC. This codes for CASSLSLSSYNEQFF.

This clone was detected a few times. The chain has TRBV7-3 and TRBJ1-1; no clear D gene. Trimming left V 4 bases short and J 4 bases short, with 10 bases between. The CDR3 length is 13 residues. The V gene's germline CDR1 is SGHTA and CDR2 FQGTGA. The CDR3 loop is CASSSSRSTEAFF. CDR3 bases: TGTGCCAGCAGCTCTAGTCGGAGCACTGAAGCTTTCTTT.